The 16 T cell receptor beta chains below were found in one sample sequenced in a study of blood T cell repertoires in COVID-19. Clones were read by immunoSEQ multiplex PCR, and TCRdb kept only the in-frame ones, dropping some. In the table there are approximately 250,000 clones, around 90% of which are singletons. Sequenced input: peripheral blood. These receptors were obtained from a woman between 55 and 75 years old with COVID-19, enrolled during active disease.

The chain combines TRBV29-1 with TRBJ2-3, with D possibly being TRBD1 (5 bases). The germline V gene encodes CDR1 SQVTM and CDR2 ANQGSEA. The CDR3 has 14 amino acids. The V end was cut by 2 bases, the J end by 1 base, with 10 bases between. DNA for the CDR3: TGCAGCGTTGAACAAGGGGCCCGCACAGATACGCAGTATTTT. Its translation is CSVEQGARTDTQYF.

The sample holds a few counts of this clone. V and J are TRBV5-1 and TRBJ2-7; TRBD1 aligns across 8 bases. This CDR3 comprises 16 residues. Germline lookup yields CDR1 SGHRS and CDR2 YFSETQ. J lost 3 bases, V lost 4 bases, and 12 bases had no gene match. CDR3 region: CASSANPGTGHYEQYF. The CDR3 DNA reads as TGCGCCAGCAGCGCAAACCCCGGGACAGGACACTACGAGCAGTACTTC.

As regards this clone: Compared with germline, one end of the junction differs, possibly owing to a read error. The CDR3 loop reads CASTLGGRYEQYF. The CDR3 nucleotides are TGTGCCAGCACCTTGGGGGGGAGGTACGAGCAGTACTTC. The chain links TRBV5-6 to TRBJ2-7; 7 positions agree with TRBD2. The CDR3 has 13 residues. Germline values: CDR1 SGHDT, CDR2 YYEEEE.

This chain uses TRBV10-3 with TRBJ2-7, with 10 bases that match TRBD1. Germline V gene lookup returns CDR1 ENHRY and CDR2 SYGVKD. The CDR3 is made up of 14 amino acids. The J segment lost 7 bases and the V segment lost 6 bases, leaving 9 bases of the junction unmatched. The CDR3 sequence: CAIRGGQGPQEQYF. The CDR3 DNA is TGTGCCATCAGGGGGGGACAGGGGCCCCAGGAGCAGTACTTC.

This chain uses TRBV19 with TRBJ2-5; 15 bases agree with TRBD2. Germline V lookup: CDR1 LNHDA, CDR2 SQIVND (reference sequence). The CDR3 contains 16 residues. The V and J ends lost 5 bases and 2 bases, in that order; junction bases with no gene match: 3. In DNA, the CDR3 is TGTGCCAGTAGTGGACTAGCGGGAGGGTTACAAGAGACCCAGTACTTC. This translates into CASSGLAGGLQETQYF.

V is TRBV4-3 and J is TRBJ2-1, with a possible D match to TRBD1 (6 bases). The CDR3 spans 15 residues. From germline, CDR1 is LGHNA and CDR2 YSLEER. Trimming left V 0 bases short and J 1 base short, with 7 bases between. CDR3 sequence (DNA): TGCGCCAGCAGCCAAGACAGGGGATCCTACAATGAGCAGTTCTTC. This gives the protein CASSQDRGSYNEQFF.

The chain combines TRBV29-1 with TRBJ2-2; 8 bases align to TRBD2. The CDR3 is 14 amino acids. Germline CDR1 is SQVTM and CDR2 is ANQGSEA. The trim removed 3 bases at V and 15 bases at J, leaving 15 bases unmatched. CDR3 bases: TGCAGCGTTGAGTTAGCGGGACACCCGGGGTGGTTGTTTTTT. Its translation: CSVELAGHPGWLFF.

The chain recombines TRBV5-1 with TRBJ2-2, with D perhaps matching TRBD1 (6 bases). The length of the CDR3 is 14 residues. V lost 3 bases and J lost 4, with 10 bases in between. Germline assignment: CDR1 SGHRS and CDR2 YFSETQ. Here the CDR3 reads CASSSGTLTGELFF. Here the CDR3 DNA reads TGCGCCAGCAGCTCCGGGACACTCACCGGGGAGCTGTTTTTT.

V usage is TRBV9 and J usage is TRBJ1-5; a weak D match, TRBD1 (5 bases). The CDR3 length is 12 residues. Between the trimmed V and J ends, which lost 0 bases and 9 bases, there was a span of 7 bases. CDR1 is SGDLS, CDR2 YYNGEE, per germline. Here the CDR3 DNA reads TGTGCCAGCAGCGTAGGGGGGGGGCCCCAGCATTTT. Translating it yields CASSVGGGPQHF.

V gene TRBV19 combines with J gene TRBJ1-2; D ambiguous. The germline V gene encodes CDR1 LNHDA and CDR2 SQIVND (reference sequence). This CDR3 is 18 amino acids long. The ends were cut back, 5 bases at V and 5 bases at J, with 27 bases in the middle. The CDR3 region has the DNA TGTGCCAGTAGTGGGGATATGACAAAGCGGTTTCCCCCATATGGCTACACCTTC. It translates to CASSGDMTKRFPPYGYTF.

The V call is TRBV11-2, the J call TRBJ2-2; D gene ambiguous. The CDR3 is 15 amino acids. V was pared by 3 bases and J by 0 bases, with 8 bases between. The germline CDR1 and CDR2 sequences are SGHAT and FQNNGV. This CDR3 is CASSFEETNTGELFF. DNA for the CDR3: TGTGCCAGCAGCTTTGAGGAGACGAACACCGGGGAGCTGTTTTTT.

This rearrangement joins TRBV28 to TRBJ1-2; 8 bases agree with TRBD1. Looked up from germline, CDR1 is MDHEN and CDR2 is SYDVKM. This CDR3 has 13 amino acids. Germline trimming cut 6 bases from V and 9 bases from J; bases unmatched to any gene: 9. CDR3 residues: CASRSGTGDRYTF. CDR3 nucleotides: TGTGCCAGCAGGTCAGGGACAGGCGATCGCTACACCTTC.

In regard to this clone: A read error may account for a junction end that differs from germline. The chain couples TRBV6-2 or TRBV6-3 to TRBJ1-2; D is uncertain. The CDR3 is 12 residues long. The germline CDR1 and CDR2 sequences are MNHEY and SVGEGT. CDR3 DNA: TGTGCCAGCAGTTATGGTGGTGCCACTACCTCCTTC. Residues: CASSYGGATTSF.

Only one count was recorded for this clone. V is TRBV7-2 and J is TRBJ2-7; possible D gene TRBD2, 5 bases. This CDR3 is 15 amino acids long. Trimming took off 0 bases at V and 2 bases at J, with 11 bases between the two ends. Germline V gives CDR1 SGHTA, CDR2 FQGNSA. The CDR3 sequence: CASSLAATRTYEQYF. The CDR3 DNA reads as TGTGCCAGCAGCTTAGCTGCTACTAGGACCTACGAGCAGTACTTC.

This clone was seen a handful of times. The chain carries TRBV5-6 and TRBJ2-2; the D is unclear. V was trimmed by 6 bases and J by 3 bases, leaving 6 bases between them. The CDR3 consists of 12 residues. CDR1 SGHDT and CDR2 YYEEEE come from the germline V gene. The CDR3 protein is CASTTYTGELFF. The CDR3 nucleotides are TGTGCCAGCACAACTTACACCGGGGAGCTGTTTTTT.

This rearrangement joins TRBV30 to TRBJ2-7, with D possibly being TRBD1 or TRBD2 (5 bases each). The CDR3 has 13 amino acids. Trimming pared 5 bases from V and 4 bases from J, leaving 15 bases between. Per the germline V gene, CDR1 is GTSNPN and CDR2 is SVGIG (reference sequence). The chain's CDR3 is CAWGGGASYEQYF. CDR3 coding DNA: TGTGCCTGGGGGGGTGGGGCCTCGTACGAGCAGTACTTC.